The present T cell receptor (beta chain) was sequenced within a study of blood T cell repertoires in COVID-19. About the research overall: The United States, Italy and Spain provided the acute and convalescent COVID-19 samples. The analysed material was cDNA or gDNA that came from T cells, B-cell-depleted T cells, or PBMCs.

As originally analysed: Counts of nucleated cells, estimated from reference gene primer amplification, were obtained. This table comes from immunoSEQ multiplex PCR, and its TCRdb copy is limited to in-frame clones, with some not included. Clonal size and the V and J genes are those of that table, whereas D and trimming came from the DNA. This sample has 200,000 or so clones; 80% to 90% occur once, and the top ten carry approximately 13%. The CDR3 loop spans 15 amino acids. Germline V CDR1 and CDR2: LNHNV, YYDKDF (reference sequence). Deletions cut 3 bases from V and 5 bases from J, with 13 bases between.

Sequencing input: peripheral blood. This chain links TRBV15 with TRBJ2-2, with D perhaps matching TRBD1 (6 bases). The sequence was obtained from a human donor in a cohort sampled during active COVID-19. The CDR3 sequence is CATSSTGSLTGELFF. In DNA form, the CDR3 reads TGTGCCACCAGCAGCACAGGGTCCCTTACCGGGGAGCTGTTTTTT.